Listed here are 5 T cell receptor beta chains from one sample, sequenced in a study of blood T cell repertoires in COVID-19. TCRdb keeps only in-frame clones here, not all; method: immunoSEQ multiplex PCR. The data contain about 300,000 clones, roughly 90% of them singletons. Sample: PBMCs or T cells enriched from blood (not recorded which). Receptors originate from a woman aged 18-35 years with acute COVID-19.

The J gene is TRBJ1-1, the V gene TRBV3-1 (or the pseudogene TRBV3-2); the D gene is possibly TRBD1 (6 bases). CDR3 length: 14 amino acids. Trimming left V 4 bases short and J 0 bases short, with 9 bases between. The germline V gene has CDR1 LGHDT and CDR2 YNNKEL (reference sequence). CDR3 sequence: CASSRQDLNTEAFF. CDR3 DNA: TGTGCCAGCAGCCGACAGGACCTGAACACTGAAGCTTTCTTT.

The rearrangement uses TRBV30 and TRBJ1-5; D is ambiguous. With 1 base removed from V and 5 bases from J, the gap between germline ends came to 9 bases. The CDR3 totals 13 residues. CDR1 and CDR2 (germline): GTSNPN, SVGIG (reference sequence). As DNA, the CDR3 is TGTGCCTGGAGTGAGGGAGGTTATCAGCCCCAGCATTTT. This encodes CAWSEGGYQPQHF.

This chain's CDR3 is CASSEEAGRARGNTIYF. CDR3 nucleotides: TGTGCCAGCAGTGAAGAAGCGGGGAGGGCGAGAGGGAACACCATATATTTT. The J gene is TRBJ1-3, the V gene TRBV6-1; D is ambiguous. This CDR3 is 17 amino acids long. The germline V gene encodes CDR1 MNHNS and CDR2 SASEGT. Trimming took 1 base from V and 7 from J, leaving 20 bases between them.

The V call is TRBV6-5, the J call TRBJ2-2, with D hard to call. Germline CDR1 and CDR2: MNHEY and SVGAGI. This CDR3 spans 15 amino acids. V lost 5 bases and J 5 bases, leaving 15 bases between the germline ends. CDR3 DNA sequence: TGTGCCAGCAGTCTGGGCAGGTCGATTACCGGGGAGCTGTTTTTT. Residues: CASSLGRSITGELFF.

J is TRBJ2-7 and V is TRBV10-3, with 7 bases matching TRBD2. Germline V gives CDR1 ENHRY, CDR2 SYGVKD. This CDR3 region has 17 residues. Germline trimming cut 0 bases from V and 4 bases from J; bases unmatched to any gene: 12. The CDR3 sequence: CAISESRREGPPYEQYF. The CDR3 nucleotides are TGTGCCATCAGTGAGTCGAGGAGGGAGGGCCCGCCTTACGAGCAGTACTTC.